The clone carrying this T cell receptor (beta chain) was counted many times. The CDR3 has 17 residues. After removal of 6 bases from V and 2 bases from J, the junction contained 14 bases not matched to a gene. CDR1 and CDR2 (germline): SQVTM, ANQGSEA. Amplified TCR beta CDR3 regions came from RNA transcripts. Carried out on the TCR CDR3, a first-round RT-PCR used the HTBI primer set. TCRdb recomputed calls from the multiplex PCR reads with MiXCR, one row per CDR3 protein. Among some 720,000 distinct CDR3 sequences listed, less than 20% were seen once. The data originate from a study of T cells in Graves' hyperthyroidism and ophthalmopathy.

The clonotype originates from a man aged 18-30 years with Graves' hyperthyroidism. Material: blood. The rearrangement joins TRBV29-1 to TRBJ2-3, with TRBD2 matching 10 bases. As DNA, the CDR3 is TGCAGCGTCCAACCCCGGTCTAGCGGGAGCCCCACAGATACGCAGTATTTT. As protein: CSVQPRSSGSPTDTQYF.